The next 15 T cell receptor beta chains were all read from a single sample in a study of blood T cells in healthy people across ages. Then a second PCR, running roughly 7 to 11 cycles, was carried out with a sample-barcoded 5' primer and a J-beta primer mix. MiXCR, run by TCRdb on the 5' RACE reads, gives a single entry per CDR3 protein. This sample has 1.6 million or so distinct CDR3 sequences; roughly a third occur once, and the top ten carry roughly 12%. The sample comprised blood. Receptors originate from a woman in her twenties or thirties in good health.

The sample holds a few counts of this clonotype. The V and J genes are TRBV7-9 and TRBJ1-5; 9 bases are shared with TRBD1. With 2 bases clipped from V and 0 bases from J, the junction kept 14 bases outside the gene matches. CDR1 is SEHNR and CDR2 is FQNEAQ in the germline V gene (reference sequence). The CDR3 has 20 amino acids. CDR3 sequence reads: CASSLYLTGTGTYSNQPQHF. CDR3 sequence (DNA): TGTGCCAGCAGCTTATATCTAACCGGGACAGGGACTTATAGCAATCAGCCCCAGCATTTT.

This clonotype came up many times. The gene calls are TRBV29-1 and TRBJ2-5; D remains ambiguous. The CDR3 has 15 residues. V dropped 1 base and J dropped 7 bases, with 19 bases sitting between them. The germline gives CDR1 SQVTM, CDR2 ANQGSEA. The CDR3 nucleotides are TGCAGCGTTGAAGGAGGACGTATGAAGATTGGGACCCAGTACTTC. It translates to CSVEGGRMKIGTQYF.

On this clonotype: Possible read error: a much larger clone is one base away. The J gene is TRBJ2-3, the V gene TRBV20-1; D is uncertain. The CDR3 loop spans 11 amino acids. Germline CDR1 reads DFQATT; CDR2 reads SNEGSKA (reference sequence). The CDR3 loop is CSAGDLDTQYF. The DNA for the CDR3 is TGCAGTGCTGGAGATTTGGATACGCAGTATTTT.

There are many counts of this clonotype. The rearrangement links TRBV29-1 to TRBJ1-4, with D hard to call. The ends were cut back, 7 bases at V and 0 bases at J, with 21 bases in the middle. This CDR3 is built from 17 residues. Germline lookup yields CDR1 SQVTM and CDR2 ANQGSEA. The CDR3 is CSGIRGDIIATNEKLFF. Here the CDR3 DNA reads TGCAGCGGGATACGGGGAGACATTATTGCAACTAATGAAAAACTGTTTTTT.

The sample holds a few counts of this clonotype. CDR3 nucleotide sequence: TGCGCCAGCAGCCCCGGGACAGAACCTACGAAGCAGTACTTC. Its protein is CASSPGTEPTKQYF. The chain employs TRBV5-1 and TRBJ2-5; 7 bases line up with TRBD1. Trimming took 4 bases from V and 11 from J; bases not matched to a gene: 14. This CDR3 has 14 amino acids. Germline CDR1 and CDR2: SGHRS and YFSETQ.

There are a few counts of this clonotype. CDR3 region: CASSPQLTTTQYF. In nucleotides, the CDR3 is TGTGCCAGCAGTCCCCAACTAACGACCACGCAGTATTTT. This chain uses TRBV28 with TRBJ2-3; no reliable D call. CDR3 length equals 13 residues. CDR1 is MDHEN and CDR2 is SYDVKM in the germline V gene. The V gene lost 5 bases and the J gene lost 9 bases, with 15 bases spanning the gap.

The CDR3 here is CAISSGTSYNEQFF. The CDR3 DNA is TGTGCCATCAGCAGCGGGACTAGCTACAATGAGCAGTTCTTC. The gene calls are TRBV10-3 and TRBJ2-1; 8 nucleotides match TRBD2. The CDR3 has 14 residues. CDR1 is ENHRY and CDR2 is SYGVKD in the germline V gene. With 6 bases clipped from V and 3 bases from J, the junction kept 4 bases outside the gene matches.

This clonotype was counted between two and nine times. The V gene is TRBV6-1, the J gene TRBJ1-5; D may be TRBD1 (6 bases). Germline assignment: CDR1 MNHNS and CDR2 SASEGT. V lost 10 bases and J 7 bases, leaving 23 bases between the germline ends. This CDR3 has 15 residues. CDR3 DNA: TGTGCCACCCAGAGGGGGACCCCAGGGGACCAGCCCCAGCATTTT. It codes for CATQRGTPGDQPQHF.

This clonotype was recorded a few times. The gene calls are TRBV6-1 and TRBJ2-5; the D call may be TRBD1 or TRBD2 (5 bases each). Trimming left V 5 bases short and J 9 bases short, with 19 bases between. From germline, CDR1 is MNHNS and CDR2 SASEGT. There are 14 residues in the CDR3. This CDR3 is CASSSDTGTGAQYF. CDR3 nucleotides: TGTGCCAGCAGTTCTGATACGGGGACCGGGGCCCAGTACTTC.

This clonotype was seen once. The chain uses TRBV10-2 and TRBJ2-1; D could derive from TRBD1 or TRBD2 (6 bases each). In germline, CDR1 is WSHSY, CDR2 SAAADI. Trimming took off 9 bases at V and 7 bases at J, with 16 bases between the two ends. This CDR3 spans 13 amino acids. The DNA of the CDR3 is TGCGCCAGTCGGGGGCCCAATAGGAATGAGCAGTTCTTC. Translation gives CASRGPNRNEQFF.

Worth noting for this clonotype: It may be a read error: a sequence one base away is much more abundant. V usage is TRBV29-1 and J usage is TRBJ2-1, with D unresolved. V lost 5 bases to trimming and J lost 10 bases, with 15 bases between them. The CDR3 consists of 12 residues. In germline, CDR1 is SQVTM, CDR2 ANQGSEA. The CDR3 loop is CSVLSGTYEQFF. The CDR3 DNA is TGCAGCGTTCTTTCAGGCACCTACGAGCAGTTCTTC.

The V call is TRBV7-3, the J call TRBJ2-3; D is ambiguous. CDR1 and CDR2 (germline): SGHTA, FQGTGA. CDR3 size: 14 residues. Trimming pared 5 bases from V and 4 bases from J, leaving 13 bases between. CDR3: CASSTGHGADTQYF. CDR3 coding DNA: TGTGCCAGCAGCACGGGCCATGGGGCAGATACGCAGTATTTT.

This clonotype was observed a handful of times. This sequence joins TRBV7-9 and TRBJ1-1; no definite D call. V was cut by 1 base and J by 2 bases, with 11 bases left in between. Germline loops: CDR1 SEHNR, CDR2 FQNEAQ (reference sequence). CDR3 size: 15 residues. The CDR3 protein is CASSLDQGSNTEAFF. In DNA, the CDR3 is TGTGCCAGCAGCTTAGACCAAGGGTCAAACACTGAAGCTTTCTTT.

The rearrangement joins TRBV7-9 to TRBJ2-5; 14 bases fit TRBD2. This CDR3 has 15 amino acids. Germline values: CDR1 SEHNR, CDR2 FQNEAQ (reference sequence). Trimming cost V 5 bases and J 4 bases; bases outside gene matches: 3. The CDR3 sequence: CASSMTSGGAETQYF. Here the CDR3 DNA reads TGTGCCAGCAGCATGACTAGCGGGGGGGCAGAGACCCAGTACTTC.

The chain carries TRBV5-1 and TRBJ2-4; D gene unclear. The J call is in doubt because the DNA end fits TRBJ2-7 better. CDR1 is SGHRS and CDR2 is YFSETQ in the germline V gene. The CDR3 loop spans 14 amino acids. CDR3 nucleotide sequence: TGCGCCAGCAGCGGAGACCACCTCTCGGTCGAGCAGTACTTC. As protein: CASSGDHLSVEQYF.